These 23 T cell receptor beta chains share one sample of origin, sequenced in a study of sequential checkpoint blockade in melanoma. Only in-frame clones appear in the TCRdb table, and some are missing; sequencing was by immunoSEQ multiplex PCR. The profile shows approximately 40,000 clones, about nine tenths of them singletons. Noted treatment: randomized to nivolumab then ipilimumab (arm A) or the reverse (arm B). The sample here was CD8+ T cells sorted from blood (inferred from file names), taken from a patient given nivolumab and ipilimumab in sequence. These receptors all come from a human donor with melanoma.

This clone occurred a few times. The chain links TRBV18 to TRBJ1-6, with 8 nucleotides matching TRBD1. The CDR3 has 16 residues. The V and J ends lost 3 bases and 11 bases, in that order; junction bases with no gene match: 12. Germline V gives CDR1 KGHSH, CDR2 LQKENI. The CDR3 here is CASSPPGTGRPPPLHF. DNA of the CDR3: TGTGCCAGCTCACCCCCCGGGACAGGCCGTCCTCCACCCCTCCACTTT.

The chain has TRBV9 and TRBJ2-1; D remains unclear. V lost 0 bases and J 2 bases, leaving 9 bases between the germline ends. The germline V gene has CDR1 SGDLS and CDR2 YYNGEE. The CDR3 totals 15 residues. The CDR3 DNA reads as TGTGCCAGCAGCGTAGCAGCCACTACCTACAATGAGCAGTTCTTC. Encoded protein: CASSVAATTYNEQFF.

Points on this clone: Its ends do not fully match the called genes, so a read error is possible. The rearrangement links TRBV5-6 to TRBJ2-7; tentative D call: TRBD2 (6 bases). The CDR3 spans 12 residues. The germline CDR1 and CDR2 sequences are SGHDT and YYEEEE. The CDR3 DNA reads TGTGCCAGCAGCTTAACCGGCAGGGAGGTCGACTTC. Translated, it gives CASSLTGREVDF.

This chain uses TRBV21-1 with TRBJ1-2. TRBV21-1 is noted as a pseudogene. The CDR3 loop spans 17 amino acids. For the CDR3, the DNA is TGTGCCTCAACCACAGCCCCCGGGGGGTATACTAACTATGGCTACACCTTC. Encoded protein: CASTTAPGGYTNYGYTF.

On this clone itself: Additional DNA sequences in this sample encode the identical CDR3. The chain joins TRBV27 to TRBJ2-1; 9 nucleotides agree with TRBD2. Unmatched junction bases numbered 4, after V lost 2 bases and J lost 2 bases. Per germline, CDR1 MNHEY and CDR2 SMNVEV (reference sequence). The CDR3 has 16 amino acids. CDR3 protein: CASSLGGRAAYNEQFF. The CDR3, as DNA: TGTGCCAGCAGTTTAGGCGGGAGGGCCGCCTACAATGAGCAGTTCTTC.

The chain has TRBV27 and TRBJ2-3; D unclear. The CDR3 has 11 residues. Per germline, CDR1 MNHEY and CDR2 SMNVEV (reference sequence). Trimming took off 4 bases at V and 5 bases at J, with 4 bases between the two ends. The CDR3: CASSSVDTQYF. In DNA, the CDR3 is TGTGCCAGCAGTTCAGTAGATACGCAGTATTTT.

V is TRBV4-2 and J is TRBJ1-5; D ambiguous. Germline V CDR1 and CDR2: LGHNA, YNFKEQ. Between the trimmed V and J ends, which lost 1 base and 0 bases, there was a span of 7 bases. The CDR3 loop spans 15 amino acids. CDR3 region: CASSQAVYSNQPQHF. The CDR3 nucleotides are TGTGCCAGCAGCCAAGCGGTTTATAGCAATCAGCCCCAGCATTTT.

This sequence joins TRBV5-4 and TRBJ2-7; D might be TRBD2 (7 bases). V lost 3 bases to trimming and J lost 0 bases, with 22 bases between them. The CDR3 extends over 18 amino acids. Germline values: CDR1 SGHNT, CDR2 YYREEE (reference sequence). The CDR3 spells CASSSSHSGGTSSYEQYF. The CDR3 nucleotides read TGTGCCAGCAGCTCATCGCACTCGGGGGGCACGAGCTCCTACGAGCAGTACTTC. Supplemented by reference TRBV5-4 and TRBJ2-7, the full variable domain reads ETGVTQSPTHLIKTRGQQVTLRCSSQSGHNTVSWYQQALGQGPQFIFQYYREEENGRGNFPPRFSGLQFPNYSSELNVNALELDDSALYLCASSSSHSGGTSSYEQYFGPGTRLTVT.

This clone appeared a few times. This sample also contains other DNA sequences that code for the same CDR3. The chain couples TRBV27 to TRBJ2-1, with TRBD2 identical over 10 bases. The CDR3 covers 16 residues. The germline CDR1 and CDR2 sequences are MNHEY and SMNVEV (reference sequence). V was clipped by 6 bases and J by 0 bases; unmatched bases: 5. Written as DNA, the CDR3 is TGTGCCAGCAGCAATAGCGGGAGGAGCTCCTACAATGAGCAGTTCTTC. It specifies CASSNSGRSSYNEQFF.

This clone appeared a single time. The chain employs TRBV27 and TRBJ1-5; perhaps TRBD1 as D (5 bases). This CDR3 is 15 amino acids long. In germline, CDR1 is MNHEY, CDR2 SMNVEV (reference sequence). Between the trimmed V and J ends, which lost 3 bases and 2 bases, there was a span of 11 bases. The CDR3: CASSFAGLGNQPQHF. The CDR3 DNA is TGTGCCAGCAGTTTTGCAGGGTTGGGCAATCAGCCCCAGCATTTT.

The chain carries TRBV19 and TRBJ1-1, with D tentatively TRBD1 (5 bases). Germline CDR1 reads LNHDA; CDR2 reads SQIVND (reference sequence). V dropped 2 bases and J dropped 3 bases, with 13 bases sitting between them. The CDR3 spans 15 residues. The CDR3 is CASSINPQGYTEAFF. CDR3 in DNA: TGTGCCAGTAGTATAAACCCCCAGGGATACACTGAAGCTTTCTTT.

The genes are TRBV28 and TRBJ2-6; the match to TRBD1 covers 12 bases. Germline CDR1 reads MDHEN; CDR2 reads SYDVKM. CDR3 length: 17 amino acids. The V and J ends lost 2 bases and 4 bases, in that order; junction bases with no gene match: 3. The CDR3 region is CASSLGDRGPGANVLTF. CDR3 nucleotides: TGTGCCAGCAGTTTAGGGGACAGGGGGCCGGGGGCCAACGTCCTGACTTTC.

This clone was seen only a few times. The chain joins TRBV7-6 to TRBJ2-3; TRBD1 aligns across 7 bases. Germline values: CDR1 SGHVS, CDR2 FNYEAQ. The ends lost 5 bases at V and 7 bases at J; junction bases unmatched: 6. This CDR3 region has 13 residues. The CDR3 spells CASSPGTAHTQYF. The CDR3, as DNA: TGTGCCAGCAGCCCCGGGACAGCCCATACGCAGTATTTT.

The CDR3 DNA follows: TGTGCCAGCAGTTTGAGGTACTCGAGCTCCTACGAGCAGTACTTC. It translates to CASSLRYSSSYEQYF. This chain connects TRBV28 to TRBJ2-7; no clear D. Per germline, CDR1 MDHEN and CDR2 SYDVKM. Trimming left V 3 bases short and J 0 bases short, with 12 bases between. The CDR3 runs 15 residues.

Turning to this clone: Other DNA sequences from this sample encode an identical CDR3 as well. This rearrangement joins TRBV7-6 to TRBJ2-7; a possible D gene is TRBD2 (6 bases). V lost 5 bases, J lost 2 bases, and 13 bases lay in between. Per germline, CDR1 SGHVS and CDR2 FNYEAQ. This CDR3 spans 14 amino acids. This chain's CDR3 is CASSPGTDPYEQYV. CDR3 nucleotides: TGTGCCAGCAGCCCCGGGACTGATCCCTACGAGCAGTACGTC.

V usage is TRBV7-6 and J usage is TRBJ1-4; D not certain. V lost 5 bases and J 7 bases, leaving 8 bases between the germline ends. CDR3 size: 12 residues. Germline CDR1 is SGHVS and CDR2 is FNYEAQ. The CDR3 is CASSPRGEKLFF. CDR3 nucleotides: TGTGCCAGCAGCCCCCGGGGTGAAAAACTGTTTTTT.

The gene calls are TRBV4-2 and TRBJ1-1, with D possibly being TRBD1 (5 bases). There are 16 residues in the CDR3. The germline V gene encodes CDR1 LGHNA and CDR2 YNFKEQ. Trimming took off 1 base at V and 1 base at J, with 13 bases between the two ends. In nucleotides, the CDR3 is TGTGCCAGCAGCCAAGTAGCCGGGGGACCGAACACTGAAGCTTTCTTT. Its translation: CASSQVAGGPNTEAFF.

This chain links TRBV29-1 with TRBJ2-2; the D gene is possibly TRBD1 (6 bases). Germline V gene lookup returns CDR1 SQVTM and CDR2 ANQGSEA. V was trimmed by 6 bases and J by 8 bases, leaving 13 bases between them. This CDR3 comprises 12 residues. CDR3 DNA sequence: TGCAGCGTCGCTTCAGGGGAGGGGGAGCTGTTTTTT. Translating gives CSVASGEGELFF.

The V gene is TRBV9, the J gene TRBJ2-1, with 8 positions matching TRBD1. The germline V gene has CDR1 SGDLS and CDR2 YYNGEE. The V gene end was trimmed by 1 base and the J gene end by 8 bases; junction bases not matched to a gene: 14. The CDR3 runs to 17 residues. CDR3 sequence: CASSVPQVRGRIDEQFF. CDR3 in DNA: TGTGCCAGCAGCGTACCCCAAGTCAGGGGGCGAATCGATGAGCAGTTCTTC. The whole variable domain, filled in from reference TRBV9 and TRBJ2-1, reads DSGVTQTPKHLITATGQRVTLRCSPRSGDLSVYWYQQSLDQGLQFLIQYYNGEERAKGNILERFSAQQFPDLHSELNLSSLELGDSALYFCASSVPQVRGRIDEQFFGPGTRLTVL.

The rearrangement links TRBV27 to TRBJ2-1; D is uncertain. The CDR3 has 13 residues. Trimming removed 3 bases from V and 5 bases from J, with 8 bases in between. CDR1 and CDR2 (germline): MNHEY, SMNVEV (reference sequence). The CDR3 is CASSLSSNNEQFF. CDR3 bases: TGTGCCAGCAGTTTGTCCAGTAACAATGAGCAGTTCTTC.

The chain combines TRBV6-6 with TRBJ2-7; no definite D call. From germline, CDR1 is MNHNY and CDR2 SVGAGI (reference sequence). Trimming shortened V by 2 bases and J by 5 bases, and 10 bases separated the two germline ends. The CDR3 has 13 amino acids. Here the CDR3 reads CASSYSPQDEQYF. The DNA of the CDR3 is TGTGCCAGCAGTTACAGCCCCCAGGACGAGCAGTACTTC.

This rearrangement joins TRBV5-6 to TRBJ2-7; a weak D match, TRBD1 (5 bases). The CDR3 totals 14 residues. The V gene's germline CDR1 is SGHDT and CDR2 YYEEEE. V lost 1 base, J lost 0 bases, and 8 bases lay in between. CDR3 sequence (DNA): TGTGCCAGCAGCTTGCAGGGTTCCTCCTACGAGCAGTACTTC. It yields the protein CASSLQGSSYEQYF. Full variable domain (outside the CDR3, taken from reference TRBV5-6 and TRBJ2-7): DAGVTQSPTHLIKTRGQQVTLRCSPKSGHDTVSWYQQALGQGPQFIFQYYEEEERQRGNFPDRFSGHQFPNYSSELNVNALLLGDSALYLCASSLQGSSYEQYFGPGTRLTVT.

The chain has TRBV5-4 and TRBJ2-1; 7 bases are a match to TRBD2. V lost 0 bases to trimming and J lost 7 bases; unmatched junction nucleotides: 7. Germline CDR1 reads SGHNT; CDR2 reads YYREEE (reference sequence). The CDR3 has 15 amino acids. For the CDR3, the DNA is TGTGCCAGCAGCTTGGTTCTGGGTAGCGGGAATGAGCAGTTCTTC. Protein sequence: CASSLVLGSGNEQFF.